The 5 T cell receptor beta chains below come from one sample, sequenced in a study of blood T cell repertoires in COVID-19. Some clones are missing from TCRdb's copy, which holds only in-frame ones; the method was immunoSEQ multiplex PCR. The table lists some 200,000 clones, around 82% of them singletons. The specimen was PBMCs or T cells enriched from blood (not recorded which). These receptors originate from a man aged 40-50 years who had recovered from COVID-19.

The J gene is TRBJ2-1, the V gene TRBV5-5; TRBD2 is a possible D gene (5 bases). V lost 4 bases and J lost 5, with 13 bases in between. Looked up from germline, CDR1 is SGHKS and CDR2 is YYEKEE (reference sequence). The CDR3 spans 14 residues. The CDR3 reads CASSPQWGDNEQFF. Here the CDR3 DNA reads TGTGCCAGCAGCCCCCAGTGGGGAGACAATGAGCAGTTCTTC.

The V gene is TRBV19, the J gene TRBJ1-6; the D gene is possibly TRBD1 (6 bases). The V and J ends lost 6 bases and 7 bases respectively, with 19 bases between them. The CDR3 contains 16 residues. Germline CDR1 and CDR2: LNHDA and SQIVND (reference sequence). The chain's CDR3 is CASSLEQGRWNSPLHF. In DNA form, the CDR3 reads TGTGCCAGTAGCCTCGAACAGGGACGTTGGAATTCACCCCTCCACTTT.

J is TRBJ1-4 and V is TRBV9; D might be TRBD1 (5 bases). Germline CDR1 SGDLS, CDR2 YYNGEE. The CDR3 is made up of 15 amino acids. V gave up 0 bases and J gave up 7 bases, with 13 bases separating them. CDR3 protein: CASSVAGTRAEKLFF. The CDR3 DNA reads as TGTGCCAGCAGCGTAGCTGGGACTCGAGCTGAAAAACTGTTTTTT.

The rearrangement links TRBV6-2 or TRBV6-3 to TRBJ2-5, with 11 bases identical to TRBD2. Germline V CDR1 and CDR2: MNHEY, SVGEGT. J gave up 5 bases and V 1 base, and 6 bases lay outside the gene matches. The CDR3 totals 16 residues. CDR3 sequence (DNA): TGTGCCAGCAGTTACTTTAGCGGGAGGGCCGGGGAGACCCAGTACTTC. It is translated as CASSYFSGRAGETQYF.

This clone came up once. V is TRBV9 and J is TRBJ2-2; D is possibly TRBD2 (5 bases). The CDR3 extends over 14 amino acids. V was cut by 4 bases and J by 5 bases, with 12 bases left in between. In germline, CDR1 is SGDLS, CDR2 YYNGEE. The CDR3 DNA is TGTGCCAGCAGCACTAGTGGCCGGACCGGGGAGCTGTTTTTT. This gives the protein CASSTSGRTGELFF.